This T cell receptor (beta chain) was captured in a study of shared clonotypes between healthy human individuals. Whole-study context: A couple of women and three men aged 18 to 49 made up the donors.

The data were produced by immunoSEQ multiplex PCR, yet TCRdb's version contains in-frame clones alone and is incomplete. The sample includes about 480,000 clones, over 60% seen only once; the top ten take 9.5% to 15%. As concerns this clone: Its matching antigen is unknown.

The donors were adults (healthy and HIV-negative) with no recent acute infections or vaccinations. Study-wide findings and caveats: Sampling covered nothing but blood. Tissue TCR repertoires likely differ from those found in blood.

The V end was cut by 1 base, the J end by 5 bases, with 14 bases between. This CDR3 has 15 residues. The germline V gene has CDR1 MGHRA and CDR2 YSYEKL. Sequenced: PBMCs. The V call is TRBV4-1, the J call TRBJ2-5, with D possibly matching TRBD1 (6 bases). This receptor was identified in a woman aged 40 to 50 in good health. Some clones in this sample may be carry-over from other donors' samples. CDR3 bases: TGCGCCAGCAGCCAAGGGGCAGGGGTTTTGGAGACCCAGTACTTC. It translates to CASSQGAGVLETQYF.